These 24 T cell receptor beta chains originate from one sample sequenced in a study of T cells after yellow fever vaccination. Using its own MiXCR run on the 5' RACE reads, TCRdb lists one record per CDR3 protein. The sample lists tens of thousands of distinct CDR3 sequences; around 4.8% were seen once. Sequencing was performed on CD8+ T cells sorted from PBMCs, taken 5 days after the yellow fever booster vaccination. The receptor set was obtained from a man aged 25 to 40 who received the YFV17D yellow fever vaccine.

In this sample, this clonotype turned up many times. V is TRBV5-1 and J is TRBJ2-7; D is ambiguous. CDR3 size: 11 residues. V gave up 4 bases and J gave up 3 bases, with 5 bases separating them. The V gene's germline CDR1 is SGHRS and CDR2 YFSETQ. In DNA form, the CDR3 reads TGCGCCAGCAGCCCAGGCTACGAGCAGTACTTC. Amino acid sequence: CASSPGYEQYF.

This clonotype came up many times. The chain is built from TRBV5-1 and TRBJ2-7; perhaps TRBD1 as D (6 bases). Trimming cost V 4 bases and J 4 bases, with 21 bases left between them. The germline V gene encodes CDR1 SGHRS and CDR2 YFSETQ. CDR3 length: 16 residues. The CDR3 sequence is CASSEPGHLGLYEQYF. CDR3 nucleotide sequence: TGCGCCAGCAGCGAACCGGGACACCTGGGTTTATACGAGCAGTACTTC.

By its share, this clonotype is medium-sized. The chain's CDR3 is CASSLTGSEAFF. CDR3 in DNA: TGTGCCAGCAGCCTGACGGGCAGTGAAGCTTTCTTT. The chain combines TRBV11-3 with TRBJ1-1, with no clear D. This CDR3 spans 12 amino acids. Germline CDR1 is SGHNT and CDR2 is YENEEA. Deletions cut 5 bases from V and 7 bases from J, with 11 bases between.

The V call is TRBV3-1, the J call TRBJ2-2; TRBD2 matches 12 bases. The CDR3 is 18 residues long. The germline CDR1 and CDR2 sequences are LGHDT and YNNKEL (reference sequence). The J segment lost 0 bases and the V segment lost 11 bases, leaving 13 bases of the junction unmatched. CDR3 DNA sequence: TGTGCCTCCTCCCCAACTAGCGGGAGGCTCCCGAACACCGGGGAGCTGTTTTTT. This codes for CASSPTSGRLPNTGELFF.

This clonotype occurred many times. CDR3 bases: TGTGCCAGCAGCGCGGACGGGTTCCACGAGCAGTACTTC. This gives the protein CASSADGFHEQYF. The gene calls are TRBV9 and TRBJ2-7; D is uncertain. This CDR3 is 13 amino acids long. Trimming pared 3 bases from V and 5 bases from J, leaving 12 bases between. In germline, CDR1 is SGDLS, CDR2 YYNGEE.

The table lists this clonotype with many counts. The rearrangement joins TRBV9 to TRBJ2-2; D gene ambiguous. This CDR3 spans 13 amino acids. In germline, CDR1 is SGDLS, CDR2 YYNGEE. V dropped 0 bases and J dropped 8 bases, with 8 bases sitting between them. The CDR3 loop is CASSVGWTGELFF. The CDR3 DNA is TGTGCCAGCAGCGTAGGGTGGACGGGGGAGCTGTTTTTT.

This clonotype appeared many times. The chain carries TRBV5-1 and TRBJ2-7; D may correspond to TRBD1 or TRBD2 (5 bases each). Trimming cost V 0 bases and J 4 bases, with 14 bases left between them. The length of the CDR3 is 15 residues. Germline assignment: CDR1 SGHRS and CDR2 YFSETQ. CDR3 nucleotides: TGCGCCAGCAGCTTGGCCTCCGGGAAGGGGTACGAGCAGTACTTC. Residues: CASSLASGKGYEQYF.

This clonotype was found many times. The V gene is TRBV7-9, the J gene TRBJ2-5; D is unresolved. V lost 1 base and J lost 3, with 15 bases in between. CDR1 and CDR2 (germline): SEHNR, FQNEAQ (reference sequence). The CDR3 extends over 16 amino acids. The CDR3 protein is CASSLVFQSLEETQYF. The DNA of the CDR3 is TGTGCCAGCAGCTTAGTTTTCCAGTCTTTAGAAGAGACCCAGTACTTC.

This clonotype came up many times. V gene TRBV5-1 combines with J gene TRBJ2-3; the match to TRBD2 covers 9 bases. Losses at the gene ends were 7 bases for V and 4 bases for J; bases not matched to a gene: 10. Looked up from germline, CDR1 is SGHRS and CDR2 is YFSETQ. This CDR3 region has 15 residues. The CDR3 coding sequence is TGCGCCAGCGTCTCCGGGACTAGCCCCGCAGATACGCAGTATTTT. Protein product: CASVSGTSPADTQYF.

This clonotype was counted ten times or more. V and J are TRBV19 and TRBJ2-6, with 10 bases identical to TRBD1. This CDR3 is built from 21 residues. The junction had 15 bases not matched to a gene; V was cut back by 2 bases and J by 2 bases. Germline assignment: CDR1 LNHDA and CDR2 SQIVND (reference sequence). CDR3 in DNA: TGTGCCAGTAGTATACCCGCCATCGACAGGGGGCAAGTAACTGGGGCCAACGTCCTGACTTTC. This codes for CASSIPAIDRGQVTGANVLTF. The full variable domain, with the rest looked up from reference TRBV19 and TRBJ2-6, is DGGITQSPKYLFRKEGQNVTLSCEQNLNHDAMYWYRQDPGQGLRLIYYSQIVNDFQKGDIAEGYSVSREKKESFPLTVTSAQKNPTAFYLCASSIPAIDRGQVTGANVLTFGAGSRLTVL.

Many counts were recorded for this clonotype. The CDR3 nucleotides read TGCGCCAGCAGCCAAGAGGGACTAGCGGGAATCCACAATGAGCAGTTCTTC. Protein product: CASSQEGLAGIHNEQFF. The chain uses TRBV4-1 and TRBJ2-1; 13 nucleotides agree with TRBD2. There are 17 residues in the CDR3. The ends lost 0 bases at V and 5 bases at J; junction bases unmatched: 4. The germline CDR1 and CDR2 sequences are MGHRA and YSYEKL.

In its sample, this clonotype was seen many times. The chain joins TRBV7-9 to TRBJ1-1; D not certain. This CDR3 comprises 15 residues. The V end lost 5 bases, the J end lost 0 bases, and 13 bases lay between the germline ends. Germline CDR1 is SEHNR and CDR2 is FQNEAQ (reference sequence). CDR3 nucleotide sequence: TGTGCCAGCAGCCCCCGGGCGTACTTGAACACTGAAGCTTTCTTT. Translated: CASSPRAYLNTEAFF.

In this sample, this clonotype turned up a few times. The chain couples TRBV7-9 to TRBJ2-1; 13 nucleotides agree with TRBD2. The germline CDR1 and CDR2 sequences are SEHNR and FQNEAQ (reference sequence). The CDR3 length is 17 residues. The J segment lost 6 bases and the V segment lost 5 bases, leaving 10 bases of the junction unmatched. The DNA of the CDR3 is TGTGCCAGCAGCAAGGGGACTAGCGGGATTCGGGGCAATGAGCAGTTCTTC. It codes for CASSKGTSGIRGNEQFF. Drawing the rest from reference TRBV7-9 and TRBJ2-1, the complete variable domain is DTGVSQNPRHKITKRGQNVTFRCDPISEHNRLYWYRQTLGQGPEFLTYFQNEAQLEKSRLLSDRFSAERPKGSFSTLEIQRTEQGDSAMYLCASSKGTSGIRGNEQFFGPGTRLTVL.

This clonotype occurred many times. The rearrangement links TRBV12-3 or TRBV12-4 to TRBJ2-1; D not resolved. V was cut by 6 bases and J by 9 bases, with 12 bases left in between. The CDR3 runs 12 residues. The CDR3 nucleotides read TGTGCCAGCAGCTCCGTAGCAGGTGAGCAGTTCTTC. As protein: CASSSVAGEQFF.

This clonotype was seen many times. The genes are TRBV24-1 and TRBJ2-2; tentative D call: TRBD2 (6 bases). Germline values: CDR1 KGHDR, CDR2 SFDVKD. This CDR3 region has 18 residues. With 4 bases removed from V and 3 bases from J, the gap between germline ends came to 20 bases. In nucleotides, the CDR3 is TGTGCCACCAGTGACCATTACCGGGGGATCGGTCACACCGGGGAGCTGTTTTTT. Protein sequence: CATSDHYRGIGHTGELFF.

This clonotype was counted only a few times. This chain links TRBV11-2 with TRBJ2-1; D uncertain. The V gene lost 5 bases and the J gene lost 8 bases, with 10 bases spanning the gap. Per germline, CDR1 SGHAT and CDR2 FQNNGV. The CDR3 runs to 12 residues. CDR3 bases: TGTGCCAGCAGCCTTTTAGGGCATGAGCAGTTCTTC. Residues: CASSLLGHEQFF. Together with reference TRBV11-2 and TRBJ2-1, the CDR3 gives the full variable domain: EAGVAQSPRYKIIEKRQSVAFWCNPISGHATLYWYQQILGQGPKLLIQFQNNGVVDDSQLPKDRFSAERLKGVDSTLKIQPAKLEDSAVYLCASSLLGHEQFFGPGTRLTVL.

This clonotype has at least ten counts. V usage is TRBV7-8 and J usage is TRBJ2-7, with 8 positions matching TRBD2. This CDR3 has 15 residues. The V and J ends lost 5 bases and 5 bases, in that order; junction bases with no gene match: 11. CDR1 is SGHVS and CDR2 is FQNEAQ in the germline V gene. The CDR3 region is CASSHPGGSVHEQYF. The CDR3 nucleotides are TGTGCCAGCAGCCACCCGGGGGGGTCTGTCCACGAGCAGTACTTC.

This clonotype has at least ten counts. The chain combines TRBV20-1 with TRBJ1-3, with 7 nucleotides matching TRBD1. From germline, CDR1 is DFQATT and CDR2 SNEGSKA (reference sequence). The CDR3 spans 14 residues. Trimming cost V 5 bases and J 0 bases; bases outside gene matches: 4. CDR3 protein: CSAWDSNSGNTIYF. Here the CDR3 DNA reads TGCAGTGCTTGGGACAGCAACTCTGGAAACACCATATATTTT.

Ten or more counts support this clonotype. The rearrangement joins TRBV11-2 to TRBJ2-7; possible D gene TRBD2, 6 bases. Trimming left V 5 bases short and J 0 bases short, with 11 bases between. The CDR3 sequence is 14 residues long. Per germline, CDR1 SGHAT and CDR2 FQNNGV. The CDR3 bases are TGTGCCAGCAGCCCGGGACTCGACTCCTACGAGCAGTACTTC. This translates into CASSPGLDSYEQYF.

In this sample, this clonotype turned up many times. The V call is TRBV4-1, the J call TRBJ2-1, with a possible D match to TRBD1 (6 bases). Trimming pared 1 base from V and 0 bases from J, leaving 13 bases between. There are 17 residues in the CDR3. Germline V gene lookup returns CDR1 MGHRA and CDR2 YSYEKL. This CDR3 reads CASSQGADSYSYNEQFF. The DNA of the CDR3 is TGCGCCAGCAGCCAAGGGGCGGACAGTTACTCCTACAATGAGCAGTTCTTC.

This clonotype has at least ten counts. The chain carries TRBV7-9 and TRBJ2-7; D unresolved. Trimming removed 5 bases at V and 3 bases at J, with 5 bases between. Germline V gene lookup returns CDR1 SEHNR and CDR2 FQNEAQ (reference sequence). The CDR3 spans 11 residues. DNA for the CDR3: TGTGCCAGCAGCCCGCACTACGAGCAGTACTTC. It specifies CASSPHYEQYF.

This clonotype occurred many times. The chain joins TRBV12-3 or TRBV12-4 to TRBJ2-4, with 7 bases matching TRBD2. The J segment lost 0 bases and the V segment lost 6 bases, leaving 11 bases of the junction unmatched. The CDR3 consists of 17 residues. The CDR3 reads CASSPDLAALAKNIQYF. As DNA, the CDR3 is TGTGCCAGCAGCCCTGACCTAGCGGCATTAGCCAAAAACATTCAGTACTTC.

This clonotype was detected many times. The chain uses TRBV4-3 and TRBJ2-6, with D perhaps assigned TRBD1 or TRBD2 (5 bases each). Trimming removed 0 bases from V and 0 bases from J, with 12 bases in between. The CDR3 contains 18 residues. Per germline, CDR1 LGHNA and CDR2 YSLEER. CDR3 loop: CASSQDGNRISGANVLTF. CDR3 sequence (DNA): TGCGCCAGCAGCCAAGACGGGAACAGGATCTCTGGGGCCAACGTCCTGACTTTC.

This clonotype was recorded at least ten times. The chain recombines TRBV13 with TRBJ2-1; D unresolved. Germline values: CDR1 PRHDT, CDR2 FYEKMQ (reference sequence). Deletions cut 0 bases from V and 8 bases from J, with 11 bases between. The CDR3 totals 14 residues. CDR3 residues: CASSLGRQAYEQFF. Written as DNA, the CDR3 is TGTGCCAGCAGCTTAGGAAGGCAGGCCTATGAGCAGTTCTTC.